This T cell receptor beta chain is from a study of blood T cell repertoires in COVID-19. About the study: T cells, B-cell-depleted T cells, or PBMCs supplied cDNA or gDNA.

Methods used by the authors: Amplification of reference gene primers was used by the study to estimate nucleated cell counts. Profiled with immunoSEQ multiplex PCR; TCRdb holds only in-frame clones, not every one. That table gives V, J and clone size, and the DNA gave D and trimming. This table has 140,000 to 150,000 clones, about 83% appearing once. CDR1 is GTSNPN and CDR2 is SVGIG in the germline V gene (reference sequence). Trimming shortened V by 0 bases and J by 1 base, and 6 bases separated the two germline ends. There are 13 residues in the CDR3. The TCR comes from a man over 45 with acute or convalescent COVID-19. What was sequenced was peripheral blood. This sequence joins TRBV30 and TRBJ1-1, with D unresolved. The CDR3 loop is CAWSVYANTEAFF. DNA for the CDR3: TGTGCCTGGAGTGTCTACGCGAACACTGAAGCTTTCTTT.